This T cell receptor beta chain was obtained from a study of beta chain features in type 1 diabetes. Study-level findings and limits: Cells carrying high TCR expression could end up over-represented when cDNA is sequenced. There were fewer insertions and more deletions at the VDJ junctions of type 1 diabetes patients. Patients with Type 1 diabetes showed moderately but significantly shorter TCRB CDR3s in all four CD4+ subsets. Whether TCRB rearrangement is influenced by HLA type went unresolved here.

Expressed TCRB transcripts were sequenced because the entire RNA isolate underwent reverse transcription. Reads from naive, central memory and regulatory T cell samples averaged roughly 3.3 million. Assay: immunoSEQ multiplex PCR; the TCRdb copy retains only in-frame clones and omits some. The top ten hold 0.02% to 0.025% of the sample, which has approximately 730,000 clones, 13% seen once. This clone was detected a few times. Its antigen remains unidentified. Germline values: CDR1 SGHTA, CDR2 FQGNSA. The J segment lost 4 bases and the V segment lost 5 bases, leaving 6 bases of the junction unmatched. This CDR3 has 16 amino acids.

The V call is TRBV7-2, the J call TRBJ2-3, with 13 bases aligning to TRBD2. The sample was naive CD4+ T cells from blood. This TCR derives from a man in his late teens or twenties with type 1 diabetes. The chain's CDR3 is CASSITGTSGADTQYF. The DNA for the CDR3 is TGTGCCAGCAGCATCACCGGGACTAGCGGGGCAGATACGCAGTATTTT. The whole variable domain, filled in from reference TRBV7-2 and TRBJ2-3, reads GAGVSQSPSNKVTEKGKDVELRCDPISGHTALYWYRQSLGQGLEFLIYFQGNSAPDKSGLPSDRFSAERTGGSVSTLTIQRTQQEDSAVYLCASSITGTSGADTQYFGPGTRLTVL.